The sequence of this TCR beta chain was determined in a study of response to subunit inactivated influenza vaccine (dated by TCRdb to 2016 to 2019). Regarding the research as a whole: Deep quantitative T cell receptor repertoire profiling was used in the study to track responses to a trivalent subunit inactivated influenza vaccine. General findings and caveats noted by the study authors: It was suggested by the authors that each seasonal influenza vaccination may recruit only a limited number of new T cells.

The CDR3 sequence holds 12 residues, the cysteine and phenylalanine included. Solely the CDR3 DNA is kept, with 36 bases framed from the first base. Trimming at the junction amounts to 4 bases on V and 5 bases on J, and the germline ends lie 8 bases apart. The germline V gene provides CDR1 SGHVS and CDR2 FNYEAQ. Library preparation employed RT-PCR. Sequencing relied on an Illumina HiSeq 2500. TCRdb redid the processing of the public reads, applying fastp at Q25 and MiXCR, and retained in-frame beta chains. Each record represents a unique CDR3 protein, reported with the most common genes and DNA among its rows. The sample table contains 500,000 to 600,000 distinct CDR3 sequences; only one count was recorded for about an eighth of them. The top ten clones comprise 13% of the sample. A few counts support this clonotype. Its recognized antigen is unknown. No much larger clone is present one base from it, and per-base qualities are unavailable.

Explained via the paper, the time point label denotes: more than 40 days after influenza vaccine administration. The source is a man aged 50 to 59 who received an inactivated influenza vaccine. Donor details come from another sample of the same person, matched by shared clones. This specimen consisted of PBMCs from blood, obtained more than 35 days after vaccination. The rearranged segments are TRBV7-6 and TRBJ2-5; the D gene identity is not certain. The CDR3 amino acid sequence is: CASSSNSETQYF. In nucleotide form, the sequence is TGTGCCAGCAGCTCCAATAGTGAGACCCAGTACTTC.